Listed below are T cell receptor beta chains from one sample, sequenced in a study of blood T cell repertoires in COVID-19. Some clones are missing from TCRdb's copy, which holds only in-frame ones; the method was immunoSEQ multiplex PCR. The sample lists about 210,000 clones, around 88% seen once, with roughly 2.8% in the top ten. Sequencing was performed on peripheral blood. These receptors originate from a man aged 50-59 years with active or convalescent COVID-19. Each CDR3 is given with its conserved first and last residue. A D gene is named only where the DNA matches it firmly. Size is stated for part of the rows, as once, few or many counts, or as a class when the clone is expanded.

d_call,v_call,clone_size,cdr3_length,j_call,cdr3_aa,cdr3_nt
NA,TRBV7-2,NA,13,TRBJ2-5,CASSLEIQETQYF,TGTGCCAGCAGCTTGGAGATCCAAGAGACCCAGTACTTC
TRBD2,TRBV10-3,NA,16,TRBJ2-3,CAILSPTSGDPDTQYF,TGTGCCATCCTGAGTCCGACTAGCGGGGACCCAGATACGCAGTATTTT
TRBD1,TRBV19,NA,14,TRBJ2-2,CASSRDRATGELFF,TGTGCCAGTAGTAGAGACAGGGCTACCGGGGAGCTGTTTTTT
NA,TRBV19,NA,16,TRBJ2-5,CASSMGGRGYQETQYF,TGTGCCAGTAGTATGGGTGGCAGGGGATACCAAGAGACCCAGTACTTC
NA,TRBV4-1,NA,14,TRBJ2-5,CASSQEEGLGTQYF,TGCGCCAGCAGCCAAGAGGAGGGGTTGGGGACCCAGTACTTC
TRBD2,TRBV6-2/TRBV6-3,few,16,TRBJ2-3,CASSYSTSGGTDTQYF,TGTGCCAGCAGTTACTCGACTAGCGGGGGCACAGATACGCAGTATTTT
TRBD2,TRBV2,NA,16,TRBJ2-3,CASSASGARVTDTQYF,TGTGCCAGCAGCGCTAGCGGGGCAAGAGTCACAGATACGCAGTATTTT
TRBD1,TRBV7-2,NA,14,TRBJ1-1,CASSYRDRGLEAFF,TGTGCCAGCAGTTACCGGGACAGGGGACTTGAAGCTTTCTTT
NA,TRBV2,NA,15,TRBJ2-7,CASKRMRSDSYEQYF,TGTGCCAGCAAGCGTATGCGGAGCGACTCCTACGAGCAGTACTTC
NA,TRBV6-1,NA,14,TRBJ1-2,CASSELGGKYGYTF,TGTGCCAGCAGTGAACTCGGAGGGAAGTATGGCTACACCTTC
NA,TRBV18,NA,15,TRBJ1-1,CASSPRTVQNTEAFF,TGTGCCAGCTCACCACGGACAGTCCAGAACACTGAAGCTTTCTTT
NA,TRBV12-3/TRBV12-4,NA,13,TRBJ2-7,CASSLGASYEQYF,TGTGCCAGCAGTTTGGGGGCCTCCTACGAGCAGTACTTC
TRBD1,TRBV6-5,NA,15,TRBJ2-2,CASSPRDRDTGELFF,TGTGCCAGCAGTCCCCGGGACAGGGACACCGGGGAGCTGTTTTTT
NA,TRBV7-8,NA,21,TRBJ2-7,CASSLASPTGLRYRIWNEQYF,TGTGCCAGCAGCTTAGCTTCCCCCACAGGGCTCAGGTACAGAATCTGGAACGAGCAGTACTTC
NA,TRBV10-1,NA,13,TRBJ1-1,CASRQGYNTEAFF,TGCGCCAGCAGACAGGGATATAACACTGAAGCTTTCTTT
NA,TRBV11-3,NA,16,TRBJ1-5,CASSLGYFIEDRPQHF,TGTGCCAGCAGCTTAGGATACTTCATAGAGGATCGGCCCCAGCATTTT
NA,TRBV10-3,NA,12,TRBJ2-5,CASTQGGETQYF,TGTGCCTCAACTCAGGGTGGGGAGACCCAGTACTTC
NA,TRBV19,NA,15,TRBJ1-5,CASSPQTGGNQPQHF,TGTGCCAGTAGTCCCCAGACGGGGGGCAATCAGCCCCAGCATTTT
NA,TRBV12-3/TRBV12-4,NA,12,TRBJ1-2,CASSLSNYGYTF,TGTGCCAGCAGTTTAAGCAACTATGGCTACACCTTC
NA,TRBV30,NA,12,TRBJ2-3,CAWSVLAGTQYF,TGTGCCTGGAGTGTACTCGCGGGTACGCAGTATTTT
NA,TRBV7-9,NA,15,TRBJ2-3,CASSPPGLSTDTQYF,TGTGCCAGCAGCCCCCCCGGACTGAGCACAGATACGCAGTATTTT
TRBD1,TRBV19,NA,13,TRBJ1-6,CASRDRAVSPLHF,TGTGCCAGTAGGGACAGGGCAGTTTCACCCCTCCACTTT
NA,TRBV27,NA,15,TRBJ1-2,CASSLTMTVSRGYTF,TGTGCCAGCAGTCTCACGATGACAGTATCTCGTGGCTACACCTTC
TRBD1,TRBV28,NA,16,TRBJ1-6,CASSGGQGTYNSPLHF,TGTGCCAGCAGTGGGGGACAGGGGACCTATAATTCACCCCTCCACTTT
NA,TRBV18,NA,13,TRBJ2-3,CASSQASTDTQYF,TGTGCCAGCTCCCAGGCAAGCACAGATACGCAGTATTTT
TRBD1,TRBV5-6,NA,17,TRBJ1-1,CASSARDRSIWNTEAFF,TGTGCCAGCAGCGCCCGGGACAGATCCATATGGAACACTGAAGCTTTCTTT
TRBD1,TRBV28,NA,16,TRBJ1-4,CASSPSYRGPVEKLFF,TGTGCCAGCAGTCCTTCATACAGGGGCCCTGTTGAAAAACTGTTTTTT
NA,TRBV6-2/TRBV6-3,NA,14,TRBJ1-4,CASSDGQPNEKLFF,TGTGCCAGCAGTGATGGACAGCCTAATGAAAAACTGTTTTTT
TRBD2,TRBV5-1,NA,16,TRBJ2-1,CASSSGLAGGYNEQFF,TGCGCCAGCAGCTCGGGGCTCGCGGGAGGATACAATGAGCAGTTCTTC
NA,TRBV2,NA,12,TRBJ1-5,CASAESNQPQHF,TGTGCCAGCGCGGAGTCCAATCAGCCCCAGCATTTT
NA,TRBV5-8,NA,15,TRBJ1-3,CASSLGRNAGNTIYF,TGTGCCAGCAGCTTGGGCAGGAATGCTGGAAACACCATATATTTT
NA,TRBV2,NA,13,TRBJ1-4,CASRVGRDEKLFF,TGTGCCAGCAGGGTCGGGAGGGATGAAAAACTGTTTTTT
NA,TRBV7-2,NA,15,TRBJ1-2,CASSPFVQGDDGYTF,TGTGCCAGCAGCCCCTTCGTACAGGGAGACGATGGCTACACCTTC
TRBD1,TRBV4-1,NA,16,TRBJ1-6,CASSHVGQSQGAPLHF,TGCGCCAGCAGCCATGTCGGACAGAGCCAGGGGGCACCCCTCCACTTT
NA,TRBV28,few,14,TRBJ1-5,CASSLSTDNQPQHF,TGTGCCAGCAGTTTATCGACAGACAATCAGCCCCAGCATTTT
NA,TRBV5-1,once,18,TRBJ2-3,CASSHTGSAVPSTDTQYF,TGCGCCAGCAGTCATACAGGGTCTGCTGTCCCTAGCACAGATACGCAGTATTTT
NA,TRBV11-2,NA,14,TRBJ2-7,CASLPIRSSYEQYF,TGTGCCAGCCTTCCTATCCGGTCGTCCTACGAGCAGTACTTC
TRBD2,TRBV24-1,NA,16,TRBJ2-1,CATSDRGLALNNEQFF,TGTGCCACCAGTGACCGGGGACTAGCTTTAAACAATGAGCAGTTCTTC
NA,TRBV4-1,once,17,TRBJ1-4,CASSQDPAAATNEKLFF,TGCGCCAGCAGCCAAGATCCAGCGGCGGCAACTAATGAAAAACTGTTTTTT
NA,TRBV4-3,NA,13,TRBJ1-3,CASSQVSRDTIYF,TGCGCCAGCAGCCAAGTAAGCAGGGACACCATATATTTT
TRBD2,TRBV9,NA,17,TRBJ2-5,CASSVIGTSGMGETQYF,TGTGCCAGCAGCGTAATTGGGACTAGCGGGATGGGGGAGACCCAGTACTTC
NA,TRBV30,few,13,TRBJ1-1,CAWIQGFNTEAFF,TGTGCCTGGATCCAGGGGTTTAATACTGAAGCTTTCTTT
TRBD2,TRBV18,NA,12,TRBJ2-1,CASSPGGNEQFF,TGTGCCAGCTCACCGGGAGGGAATGAGCAGTTCTTC
TRBD1,TRBV5-1,NA,14,TRBJ1-1,CASRQTGLVTEAFF,TGCGCCAGCAGGCAGACAGGGTTGGTCACTGAAGCTTTCTTT
NA,TRBV5-1,NA,14,TRBJ2-7,CASSLGGPPSEQYF,TGCGCCAGCAGCTTGGGCGGGCCCCCGAGTGAGCAGTACTTC
NA,TRBV5-1,NA,15,TRBJ1-1,CASSLGTGWYTEAFF,TGCGCCAGCAGCTTGGGAACAGGGTGGTACACTGAAGCTTTCTTT